The present T cell receptor beta chain was sequenced within a study of metastatic and nonmetastatic thyroid tumors. Background on the study: From malignant and benign thyroid patients, repertoires in blood and in tumor or nodule tissue were compared.

At least ten counts were recorded for this clone. The CDR3 length is 12 residues. The germline gives CDR1 MNHEY, CDR2 SVGEGT. V lost 6 bases and J lost 0, with 5 bases in between. Thyroid surgery was performed in patients who had received no treatment beforehand. Using MiXCR, TCRdb reanalyzed the PCR reads. The sample consists of 20,000 to 25,000 clones, 10% to 15% of them appearing once. The sample taken for sequencing was blood. The chain has TRBV6-2 or TRBV6-3 and TRBJ1-1; unclear D gene. The sequence came from a female donor with papillary thyroid cancer or a benign thyroid nodule (not recorded which). Some clones in this sample may be carry-over from other donors' samples. The CDR3 region has the DNA TGTGCCAGCAGAGGTGTGAACACTGAAGCTTTCTTT. Amino acids: CASRGVNTEAFF.